The 22 T cell receptor beta chains presented below share a single source sample, sequenced in a study of Ad26.COV2.S vaccination and SARS-CoV-2 variants. Profiling relied on immunoSEQ multiplex PCR, and the TCRdb table lists in-frame clones only, not all of them. This table has about 480,000 clones, roughly 87% appearing once. Specified treatment: 15 to 20 received Ad26.COV2.S at low or high dose, single or two shots; about 5 received placebo; per-sample allocation not given. Each sample was drawn 63 days after the first injection (of vaccine or placebo). This specimen was peripheral blood, taken in a trial of Ad26.COV2.S vaccine versus placebo. These receptors were obtained from a person aged 18-60 years who received the Ad26.COV2.S COVID-19 vaccine or a placebo.

The V call is TRBV2, the J call TRBJ1-4, with 7 nucleotides matching TRBD1. This CDR3 contains 15 residues. Germline lookup yields CDR1 SNHLY and CDR2 FYNNEI. The V segment lost 4 bases and the J segment 8 bases; nucleotides outside the gene matches: 10. The CDR3 protein is CASSVIQGQNEKLFF. Here the CDR3 DNA reads TGTGCCAGCAGTGTCATCCAGGGACAGAACGAAAAACTGTTTTTT. The entire variable domain, with the rest obtained from reference TRBV2 and TRBJ1-4, is as follows: EPEVTQTPSHQVTQMGQEVILRCVPISNHLYFYWYRQILGQKVEFLVSFYNNEISEKSEIFDDQFSVERPDGSNFTLKIRSTKLEDSAMYFCASSVIQGQNEKLFFGSGTQLSVL.

This sequence joins TRBV30 and TRBJ1-6; TRBD1 aligns across 12 bases. The CDR3 extends over 17 amino acids. V was pared by 1 base and J by 9 bases, with 10 bases of the junction left unmatched. Germline lookup yields CDR1 GTSNPN and CDR2 SVGIG (reference sequence). The CDR3: CAWSEGQGAQGISPLHF. The CDR3 region has the DNA TGTGCCTGGAGTGAGGGACAGGGGGCCCAGGGGATTTCACCCCTCCACTTT.

V and J are TRBV6-5 and TRBJ2-3; maybe TRBD2 (5 bases). Germline loops: CDR1 MNHEY, CDR2 SVGAGI. The length of the CDR3 is 14 residues. V lost 7 bases and J lost 3, with 14 bases in between. The DNA for the CDR3 is TGTGCCAGCATCCGAAGAGGAGGAACAGATACGCAGTATTTT. Translated, it gives CASIRRGGTDTQYF.

J is TRBJ1-1 and V is TRBV6-5, with D uncertain. CDR3 length: 14 residues. Trimming cost V 7 bases and J 0 bases, with 12 bases left between them. The germline V gene encodes CDR1 MNHEY and CDR2 SVGAGI. CDR3 sequence (DNA): TGTGCCAGCACCCGGTCCACATTGAACACTGAAGCTTTCTTT. Its translation is CASTRSTLNTEAFF.

Only one count was recorded for this clone. The chain recombines TRBV28 with TRBJ2-1, with D perhaps matching TRBD1 (6 bases). This CDR3 is 15 amino acids long. Trimming took 3 bases from V and 6 from J, leaving 15 bases between them. Germline lookup yields CDR1 MDHEN and CDR2 SYDVKM. The CDR3 region is CASSFLEQGLNEQFF. Written as DNA, the CDR3 is TGTGCCAGCAGTTTCCTTGAACAGGGTCTCAATGAGCAGTTCTTC.

CDR3 bases: TGTGCCAGCAGCCTCACCGCCGGGAACACCGGGGAGCTGTTTTTT. Its translation is CASSLTAGNTGELFF. The V call is TRBV4-2, the J call TRBJ2-2; unclear D gene. The germline V gene encodes CDR1 LGHNA and CDR2 YNFKEQ. There are 15 residues in the CDR3. Trimming took off 4 bases at V and 1 base at J, with 10 bases between the two ends.

The rearrangement uses TRBV7-3 and TRBJ1-1; D is possibly TRBD1 (6 bases). Per germline, CDR1 SGHTA and CDR2 FQGTGA. The CDR3 is 13 residues long. Between the trimmed V and J ends, which lost 3 bases and 4 bases, there was a span of 9 bases. This CDR3 is CASSLGGLTEAFF. For the CDR3, the DNA is TGTGCCAGCAGCTTGGGGGGGCTCACTGAAGCTTTCTTT.

The chain employs TRBV2 and TRBJ2-3, with 9 bases aligning to TRBD2. Germline CDR1 and CDR2: SNHLY and FYNNEI. After removal of 7 bases from V and 4 bases from J, the junction contained 9 bases not matched to a gene. This CDR3 spans 15 amino acids. The CDR3 DNA reads as TGTGCCAGCACCCCCCGGCCTAGCGGGGCAGATACGCAGTATTTT. Protein: CASTPRPSGADTQYF.

The chain links TRBV11-2 to TRBJ2-7, with D tentatively TRBD1 (5 bases). V dropped 4 bases and J dropped 3 bases, with 16 bases sitting between them. The CDR3 is made up of 15 amino acids. CDR1 and CDR2 from the germline V gene are SGHAT and FQNNGV. As DNA, the CDR3 is TGTGCCAGCAGCTCCCAGGGCAATAGGGACTACGAGCAGTACTTC. It specifies CASSSQGNRDYEQYF.

The rearrangement uses TRBV7-6 and TRBJ2-1; D possibly corresponds to TRBD2 (6 bases). Germline V lookup: CDR1 SGHVS, CDR2 FNYEAQ. V dropped 3 bases and J dropped 7 bases, with 10 bases sitting between them. This CDR3 spans 13 amino acids. DNA for the CDR3: TGTGCCAGCAGCTTTTGGGACTTGAATGAGCAGTTCTTC. It yields the protein CASSFWDLNEQFF.

CDR3 DNA: TGTGCCAGCAGCGTAAGGGGACTACTAGGGGGCCCGACCACCCTGAACACTGAAGCTTTCTTT. Translated, it gives CASSVRGLLGGPTTLNTEAFF. The V call is TRBV9, the J call TRBJ1-1; the match to TRBD1 covers 7 bases. The CDR3 totals 21 residues. Germline values: CDR1 SGDLS, CDR2 YYNGEE. V gave up 1 base and J gave up 0 bases; unmatched junction bases: 21.

The V call is TRBV7-9, the J call TRBJ1-5; possibly TRBD1 for D (6 bases). V was pared by 1 base and J by 1 base, with 8 bases between. The CDR3 totals 15 residues. Per germline, CDR1 SEHNR and CDR2 FQNEAQ (reference sequence). As DNA, the CDR3 is TGTGCCAGCAGCTTAGGCCAGGGGAGCAATCAGCCCCAGCATTTT. Translation gives CASSLGQGSNQPQHF. Based on the CDR3 plus reference TRBV7-9 and TRBJ1-5, the full variable domain is DTGVSQNPRHKITKRGQNVTFRCDPISEHNRLYWYRQTLGQGPEFLTYFQNEAQLEKSRLLSDRFSAERPKGSFSTLEIQRTEQGDSAMYLCASSLGQGSNQPQHFGDGTRLSIL.

This clone was detected once. V usage is TRBV30 and J usage is TRBJ1-5; possible D gene TRBD1, 5 bases. With 1 base removed from V and 3 bases from J, the gap between germline ends came to 13 bases. Germline CDR1 GTSNPN, CDR2 SVGIG (reference sequence). This CDR3 region has 15 residues. The chain's CDR3 is CAWSGEGGDNQPQHF. CDR3 DNA: TGTGCCTGGAGTGGTGAGGGAGGGGACAATCAGCCCCAGCATTTT.

This chain links TRBV30 with TRBJ1-4; 9 nucleotides line up with TRBD1. The CDR3 is made up of 17 amino acids. V lost 2 bases, J lost 0 bases, and 7 bases stayed unmatched. Germline V gene lookup returns CDR1 GTSNPN and CDR2 SVGIG (reference sequence). CDR3 nucleotide sequence: TGTGCCTGGAGTCCGGACAGGGGCGAGGCAACTAATGAAAAACTGTTTTTT. Amino acid sequence: CAWSPDRGEATNEKLFF.

V and J are TRBV7-9 and TRBJ2-7; 7 positions match TRBD1. The CDR3 is 14 amino acids. V shed 4 bases, J shed 4 bases, and the junction held 7 bases outside the gene matches. Germline CDR1 SEHNR, CDR2 FQNEAQ (reference sequence). This CDR3 is CASSSTGADYEQYF. CDR3 bases: TGTGCCAGCAGCTCAACAGGGGCGGATTACGAGCAGTACTTC.

The rearrangement links TRBV27 to TRBJ1-1; TRBD1 matches 8 bases. Trimming cost V 1 base and J 4 bases; bases outside gene matches: 17. There are 19 residues in the CDR3. Germline-derived CDR1 and CDR2 are MNHEY and SMNVEV (reference sequence). CDR3 sequence (DNA): TGTGCCAGCAGTTTATTAAGTCCAGGGACAGGCGACGGTAGCACTGAAGCTTTCTTT. Protein product: CASSLLSPGTGDGSTEAFF.

This clone was seen once. This sequence joins TRBV18 and TRBJ1-5; maybe TRBD1 (6 bases). Germline values: CDR1 KGHSH, CDR2 LQKENI. Trimming shortened V by 6 bases and J by 4 bases, and 16 bases separated the two germline ends. This CDR3 has 15 amino acids. The DNA of the CDR3 is TGTGCCAGCTCGGCAGGATTAGACAGGAATCAGCCCCAGCATTTT. Translating gives CASSAGLDRNQPQHF.

The J gene is TRBJ2-7, the V gene TRBV5-1; no definite D call. The CDR3 is made up of 12 amino acids. CDR1 SGHRS and CDR2 YFSETQ come from the germline V gene. Trimming stripped 0 bases from V and 5 bases from J, with 6 bases between. Written as DNA, the CDR3 is TGCGCCAGCAGCTTGGCGGGTCACGAGCAGTACTTC. It is translated as CASSLAGHEQYF.

This clone was seen a handful of times. The rearrangement links TRBV28 to TRBJ2-7, with D possibly TRBD1 on 5 matching bases. The CDR3 runs 15 residues. Trimming left V 6 bases short and J 0 bases short, with 15 bases between. CDR1 MDHEN and CDR2 SYDVKM come from the germline V gene. CDR3 sequence (DNA): TGTGCCAGCAGCTCAGGGCTACACAGCTCCTACGAGCAGTACTTC. This translates into CASSSGLHSSYEQYF.

V gene TRBV27 combines with J gene TRBJ2-2; no reliable D call. This CDR3 contains 13 residues. Looked up from germline, CDR1 is MNHEY and CDR2 is SMNVEV (reference sequence). V shed 3 bases and J shed 6 bases, with 8 bases lying between them. The CDR3 loop reads CASSFTGAGELFF. The DNA for the CDR3 is TGTGCCAGCAGTTTTACGGGCGCCGGGGAGCTGTTTTTT.

This sequence joins TRBV16 and TRBJ2-3, with D unresolved. CDR1 is KGHSY, CDR2 FQNENV, per germline. V gave up 5 bases and J gave up 7 bases, with 13 bases separating them. This CDR3 spans 13 amino acids. The CDR3 reads CASSSHIINTQYF. The CDR3, as DNA: TGTGCCAGCAGCTCCCATATTATCAATACGCAGTATTTT.

This CDR3 reads CASSLRQGIEQYF. In DNA form, the CDR3 reads TGCGCCAGCAGCTTGAGGCAGGGAATCGAGCAGTACTTC. The chain recombines TRBV5-1 with TRBJ2-7; possible D gene TRBD1, 5 bases. V was pared by 1 base and J by 6 bases, with 11 bases between. The V gene's germline CDR1 is SGHRS and CDR2 YFSETQ. The CDR3 contains 13 residues.